The rows below give T cell receptor beta chains drawn from one sample of a study of cytomegalovirus exposure and HLA in healthy donors. The method was immunoSEQ multiplex PCR; TCRdb's version includes in-frame clones alone and lacks a portion of them. This sample has some 150,000 clones, with roughly four fifths found just once. Material for sequencing was PBMCs. These receptors came from a man between 18 and 35 years old in good health and CMV-seropositive. CDR3s include the opening cysteine and the closing phenylalanine or tryptophan. D genes are given only for firm matches. The size entry is marked missing in some rows and otherwise reads once, few, many or a size class.

CDR3 length: 14
clone size: -
V gene: TRBV5-1
D gene: -
J gene: TRBJ2-1
CDR3 protein: CASSVRMGGNEQFF
CDR3 DNA: TGCGCCAGCAGCGTTAGGATGGGGGGTAATGAGCAGTTCTTC

CDR3 length: 16
clone size: -
V gene: TRBV4-1
D gene: -
J gene: TRBJ2-7
CDR3 protein: CASSQRTGDSSYEQYF
CDR3 DNA: TGCGCCAGCAGCCAACGTACAGGGGACTCATCCTACGAGCAGTACTTC

CDR3 length: 14
clone size: -
V gene: TRBV11-2
D gene: TRBD1
J gene: TRBJ2-7
CDR3 protein: CASSLGTGTYEQYF
CDR3 DNA: TGTGCCAGCAGCTTAGGGACAGGGACCTACGAGCAGTACTTC

CDR3 length: 16
clone size: -
V gene: TRBV9
D gene: TRBD1
J gene: TRBJ2-1
CDR3 protein: CASSVTSGQGPNEQFF
CDR3 DNA: TGTGCCAGCAGCGTAACCTCGGGACAGGGGCCCAATGAGCAGTTCTTC

CDR3 length: 15
clone size: once
V gene: TRBV6-5
D gene: -
J gene: TRBJ2-1
CDR3 protein: CASSLRQALGNEQFF
CDR3 DNA: TGTGCCAGCAGTTTGAGACAGGCCCTCGGGAATGAGCAGTTCTTC

CDR3 length: 13
clone size: few
V gene: TRBV5-1
D gene: -
J gene: TRBJ2-7
CDR3 protein: CASSFVTQGEQYF
CDR3 DNA: TGCGCCAGCAGCTTTGTTACTCAGGGGGAGCAGTACTTC

CDR3 length: 14
clone size: -
V gene: TRBV27
D gene: TRBD1
J gene: TRBJ1-2
CDR3 protein: CASSSTGEDYGYTF
CDR3 DNA: TGTGCCAGCAGTTCGACAGGGGAGGACTATGGCTACACCTTC

CDR3 length: 11
clone size: -
V gene: TRBV10-3
D gene: -
J gene: TRBJ2-7
CDR3 protein: CAISELYEQYF
CDR3 DNA: TGTGCCATCAGTGAACTGTACGAGCAGTACTTC

CDR3 length: 15
clone size: -
V gene: TRBV14
D gene: TRBD1
J gene: TRBJ1-3
CDR3 protein: CASSRQGHSGNTIYF
CDR3 DNA: TGTGCCAGCAGCAGACAGGGACACTCTGGAAACACCATATATTTT

CDR3 length: 16
clone size: -
V gene: TRBV29-1
D gene: TRBD1
J gene: TRBJ2-7
CDR3 protein: CSVAGEGQGVNYEQYF
CDR3 DNA: TGCAGCGTTGCCGGGGAGGGACAGGGCGTCAATTACGAGCAGTACTTC

CDR3 length: 16
clone size: -
V gene: TRBV25-1
D gene: TRBD2
J gene: TRBJ2-7
CDR3 protein: CASSEWGTSGTYEQYF
CDR3 DNA: TGTGCCAGCAGTGAATGGGGGACTAGCGGCACCTACGAGCAGTACTTC

CDR3 length: 14
clone size: -
V gene: TRBV7-9
D gene: TRBD1
J gene: TRBJ1-2
CDR3 protein: CASSSGGPNYGYTF
CDR3 DNA: TGTGCCAGCAGCTCAGGGGGCCCCAACTATGGCTACACCTTC

CDR3 length: 13
clone size: -
V gene: TRBV27
D gene: -
J gene: TRBJ1-1
CDR3 protein: CASRPGGGTEAFF
CDR3 DNA: TGTGCCAGCAGACCGGGAGGGGGGACTGAAGCTTTCTTT

CDR3 length: 15
clone size: -
V gene: TRBV5-4
D gene: -
J gene: TRBJ1-2
CDR3 protein: CASSLGVGAYYGYTF
CDR3 DNA: TGTGCCAGCAGCTTGGGGGTGGGGGCTTACTATGGCTACACCTTC

CDR3 length: 16
clone size: -
V gene: TRBV11-2
D gene: TRBD1
J gene: TRBJ2-3
CDR3 protein: CASSQWTGGSGDTQYF
CDR3 DNA: TGTGCCAGCAGCCAGTGGACAGGGGGCTCTGGAGATACGCAGTATTTT

CDR3 length: 14
clone size: -
V gene: TRBV5-1
D gene: TRBD1
J gene: TRBJ2-5
CDR3 protein: CASSLDRGMETQYF
CDR3 DNA: TGCGCCAGCAGCCTGGACAGGGGAATGGAGACCCAGTACTTC

CDR3 length: 14
clone size: -
V gene: TRBV29-1
D gene: TRBD1
J gene: TRBJ1-4
CDR3 protein: CSVEEGAISEKLFF
CDR3 DNA: TGCAGCGTTGAGGAGGGGGCTATAAGTGAAAAACTGTTTTTT

CDR3 length: 16
clone size: -
V gene: TRBV4-1
D gene: TRBD2
J gene: TRBJ2-7
CDR3 protein: CASSQFTSGTSYEQYF
CDR3 DNA: TGCGCCAGCAGCCAATTCACTAGCGGTACATCCTACGAGCAGTACTTC

CDR3 length: 17
clone size: -
V gene: TRBV10-1
D gene: -
J gene: TRBJ1-1
CDR3 protein: CASSESGVGRENTEAFF
CDR3 DNA: TGCGCCAGCAGTGAGTCGGGGGTTGGGAGGGAGAACACTGAAGCTTTCTTT

CDR3 length: 14
clone size: -
V gene: TRBV6-6
D gene: -
J gene: TRBJ1-4
CDR3 protein: CASSYSGQNEKLFF
CDR3 DNA: TGTGCCAGCAGTTACTCCGGACAGAATGAAAAACTGTTTTTT

CDR3 length: 16
clone size: -
V gene: TRBV5-1
D gene: -
J gene: TRBJ1-2
CDR3 protein: CASSSPGGGAGYGYTF
CDR3 DNA: TGCGCCAGCAGCTCCCCCGGGGGGGGCGCCGGCTATGGCTACACCTTC

CDR3 length: 14
clone size: -
V gene: TRBV28
D gene: TRBD1
J gene: TRBJ2-3
CDR3 protein: CASSQGQKTDTQYF
CDR3 DNA: TGTGCCAGCAGCCAGGGACAGAAGACAGATACGCAGTATTTT

CDR3 length: 16
clone size: few
V gene: TRBV19
D gene: -
J gene: TRBJ1-5
CDR3 protein: CASSSPRGGVDQPQHF
CDR3 DNA: TGTGCCAGTAGTTCACCTAGAGGGGGGGTGGATCAGCCCCAGCATTTT

CDR3 length: 11
clone size: -
V gene: TRBV5-6
D gene: -
J gene: TRBJ1-1
CDR3 protein: CASSWRAEAFF
CDR3 DNA: TGTGCCAGCAGCTGGAGGGCTGAAGCTTTCTTT

CDR3 length: 17
clone size: -
V gene: TRBV7-6
D gene: TRBD2
J gene: TRBJ2-1
CDR3 protein: CASSSRLAGEIGGEQFF
CDR3 DNA: TGTGCCAGCAGCTCCCGACTAGCGGGAGAAATCGGAGGTGAGCAGTTCTTC

CDR3 length: 16
clone size: once
V gene: TRBV7-6
D gene: -
J gene: TRBJ1-3
CDR3 protein: CASSLGGQDSGNTIYF
CDR3 DNA: TGTGCCAGCAGCTTAGGGGGCCAGGACTCTGGAAACACCATATATTTT

CDR3 length: 15
clone size: -
V gene: TRBV6-1
D gene: -
J gene: TRBJ2-1
CDR3 protein: CASSGRGTSYNEQFF
CDR3 DNA: TGTGCCAGCAGTGGGCGGGGGACATCCTACAATGAGCAGTTCTTC

CDR3 length: 15
clone size: -
V gene: TRBV6-5
D gene: -
J gene: TRBJ2-7
CDR3 protein: CASSPLTGTLDEQYF
CDR3 DNA: TGTGCCAGCAGTCCTCTTACAGGGACCCTCGACGAGCAGTACTTC

CDR3 length: 13
clone size: -
V gene: TRBV5-1
D gene: -
J gene: TRBJ2-7
CDR3 protein: CASGVGSSYEQYF
CDR3 DNA: TGCGCCAGTGGAGTAGGTTCCTCCTACGAGCAGTACTTC

CDR3 length: 14
clone size: -
V gene: TRBV28
D gene: -
J gene: TRBJ1-1
CDR3 protein: CASNPDRYNTEAFF
CDR3 DNA: TGTGCCAGCAACCCGGACAGATACAACACTGAAGCTTTCTTT

CDR3 length: 14
clone size: -
V gene: TRBV7-2
D gene: TRBD1
J gene: TRBJ2-7
CDR3 protein: CASSGAGTASEQYF
CDR3 DNA: TGTGCCAGCAGCGGCGCCGGGACAGCGAGCGAGCAGTACTTC

CDR3 length: 11
clone size: few
V gene: TRBV25-1
D gene: -
J gene: TRBJ2-4
CDR3 protein: CASAYGDIQYF
CDR3 DNA: TGTGCCAGCGCCTACGGAGACATTCAGTACTTC

CDR3 length: 14
clone size: once
V gene: TRBV28
D gene: TRBD1
J gene: TRBJ1-2
CDR3 protein: CASRSIQGGFGYTF
CDR3 DNA: TGTGCCAGCAGATCGATCCAGGGGGGATTTGGCTACACCTTC

CDR3 length: 15
clone size: -
V gene: TRBV7-9
D gene: -
J gene: TRBJ2-7
CDR3 protein: CASSLTLADTYEQYF
CDR3 DNA: TGTGCCAGCAGCTTAACCCTAGCCGATACCTACGAGCAGTACTTC

CDR3 length: 13
clone size: -
V gene: TRBV5-4
D gene: -
J gene: TRBJ1-2
CDR3 protein: CASSSGFQNGYTF
CDR3 DNA: TGTGCCAGCAGCTCGGGATTTCAAAACGGCTACACCTTC

CDR3 length: 14
clone size: -
V gene: TRBV2
D gene: -
J gene: TRBJ1-5
CDR3 protein: CASRPTGSNQPQHF
CDR3 DNA: TGTGCCAGCAGACCCACAGGGAGCAATCAGCCCCAGCATTTT

CDR3 length: 14
clone size: -
V gene: TRBV18
D gene: TRBD2
J gene: TRBJ2-7
CDR3 protein: CASSPTSGNYEQYF
CDR3 DNA: TGTGCCAGCTCACCAACGAGCGGGAACTACGAGCAGTACTTC

CDR3 length: 13
clone size: few
V gene: TRBV18
D gene: -
J gene: TRBJ2-7
CDR3 protein: CASSPPQGYEQYF
CDR3 DNA: TGTGCCAGCTCACCACCGCAGGGGTACGAGCAGTACTTC

CDR3 length: 17
clone size: -
V gene: TRBV25-1
D gene: TRBD1
J gene: TRBJ1-3
CDR3 protein: CASSEYWTGPSGNTIYF
CDR3 DNA: TGTGCCAGCAGTGAATATTGGACAGGGCCCTCTGGAAACACCATATATTTT

CDR3 length: 13
clone size: -
V gene: TRBV2
D gene: -
J gene: TRBJ2-7
CDR3 protein: CASKARGAYEQYF
CDR3 DNA: TGTGCCAGCAAGGCCAGGGGGGCCTACGAGCAGTACTTC

CDR3 length: 17
clone size: few
V gene: TRBV28
D gene: TRBD2
J gene: TRBJ2-7
CDR3 protein: CASSTLNGGGPPYEQYF
CDR3 DNA: TGTGCCAGCAGTACCCTCAATGGCGGGGGGCCCCCCTACGAGCAGTACTTC

CDR3 length: 14
clone size: -
V gene: TRBV6-6
D gene: -
J gene: TRBJ2-5
CDR3 protein: CASSPGLTQETQYF
CDR3 DNA: TGTGCCAGCAGTCCCGGACTGACGCAAGAGACCCAGTACTTC

CDR3 length: 14
clone size: -
V gene: TRBV28
D gene: TRBD2
J gene: TRBJ2-1
CDR3 protein: CASSFFGTNNEQFF
CDR3 DNA: TGTGCCAGCAGTTTCTTTGGGACTAACAATGAGCAGTTCTTC

CDR3 length: 15
clone size: few
V gene: TRBV11-3
D gene: -
J gene: TRBJ2-7
CDR3 protein: CASSLETGFSYEQYF
CDR3 DNA: TGTGCCAGCAGCTTAGAGACAGGTTTCTCCTACGAGCAGTACTTC

CDR3 length: 12
clone size: -
V gene: TRBV7-6
D gene: -
J gene: TRBJ2-5
CDR3 protein: CASSSLQETQYF
CDR3 DNA: TGTGCCAGCAGCTCCTTGCAAGAGACCCAGTACTTC

CDR3 length: 16
clone size: -
V gene: TRBV28
D gene: -
J gene: TRBJ1-1
CDR3 protein: CASSSQGGRMNTEAFF
CDR3 DNA: TGTGCCAGCAGTTCACAGGGTGGCCGAATGAACACTGAAGCTTTCTTT

CDR3 length: 16
clone size: -
V gene: TRBV7-9
D gene: -
J gene: TRBJ2-5
CDR3 protein: CASSPRGGGGQETQYF
CDR3 DNA: TGTGCCAGCAGCCCCCGAGGGGGTGGCGGCCAAGAGACCCAGTACTTC

CDR3 length: 14
clone size: once
V gene: TRBV29-1
D gene: -
J gene: TRBJ2-1
CDR3 protein: CSVGRTVLYNEQFF
CDR3 DNA: TGCAGCGTTGGGAGGACAGTACTGTACAATGAGCAGTTCTTC

CDR3 length: 13
clone size: few
V gene: TRBV7-9
D gene: TRBD1
J gene: TRBJ2-4
CDR3 protein: CASSLQPRQGQYF
CDR3 DNA: TGTGCCAGCAGCCTACAGCCTAGACAGGGTCAGTACTTC

CDR3 length: 14
clone size: -
V gene: TRBV30
D gene: TRBD1
J gene: TRBJ2-7
CDR3 protein: CAWSSTLTGPEQYF
CDR3 DNA: TGTGCCTGGAGTTCAACCCTGACAGGGCCCGAGCAGTACTTC

CDR3 length: 16
clone size: -
V gene: TRBV4-1
D gene: TRBD2
J gene: TRBJ2-1
CDR3 protein: CASSQVAGAGGNEQFF
CDR3 DNA: TGCGCCAGCAGCCAAGTCGCAGGGGCGGGGGGGAATGAGCAGTTCTTC

CDR3 length: 16
clone size: -
V gene: TRBV18
D gene: TRBD1
J gene: TRBJ2-7
CDR3 protein: CASSPELGTVSGEQYF
CDR3 DNA: TGTGCCAGCTCACCAGAATTAGGGACAGTCTCAGGTGAGCAGTACTTC

CDR3 length: 17
clone size: -
V gene: TRBV7-8
D gene: TRBD1
J gene: TRBJ2-6
CDR3 protein: CASSVPGQSSGANVLTF
CDR3 DNA: TGTGCCAGCAGCGTCCCGGGACAGAGCTCTGGGGCCAACGTCCTGACTTTC